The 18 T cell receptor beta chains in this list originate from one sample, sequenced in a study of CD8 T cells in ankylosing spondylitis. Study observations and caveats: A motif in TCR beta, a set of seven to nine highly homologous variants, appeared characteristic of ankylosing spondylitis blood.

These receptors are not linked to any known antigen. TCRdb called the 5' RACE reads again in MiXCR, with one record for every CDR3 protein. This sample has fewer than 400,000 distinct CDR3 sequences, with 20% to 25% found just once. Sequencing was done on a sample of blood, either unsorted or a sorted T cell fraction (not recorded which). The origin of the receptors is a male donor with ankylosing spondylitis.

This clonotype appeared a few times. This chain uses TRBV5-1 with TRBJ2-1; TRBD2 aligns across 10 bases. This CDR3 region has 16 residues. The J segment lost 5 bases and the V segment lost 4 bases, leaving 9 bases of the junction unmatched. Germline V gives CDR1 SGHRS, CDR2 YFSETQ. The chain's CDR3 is CASSLLTSGMDNEQFF. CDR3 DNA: TGCGCCAGCAGCCTCCTAACTAGCGGGATGGACAATGAGCAGTTCTTC.

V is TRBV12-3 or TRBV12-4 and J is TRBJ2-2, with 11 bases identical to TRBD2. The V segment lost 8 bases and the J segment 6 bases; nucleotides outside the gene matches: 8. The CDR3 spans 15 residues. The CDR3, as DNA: TGTGCCAGCGGGTCTAGCGGGAGGTGGGCCGGGGAGCTGTTTTTT. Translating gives CASGSSGRWAGELFF.

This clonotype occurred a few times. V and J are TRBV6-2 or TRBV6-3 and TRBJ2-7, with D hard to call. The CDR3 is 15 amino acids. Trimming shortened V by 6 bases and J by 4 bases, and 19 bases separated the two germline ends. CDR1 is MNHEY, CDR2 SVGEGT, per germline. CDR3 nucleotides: TGTGCCAGCAGCCCCGCGGCGGTGGGCTTTTACGAGCAGTACTTC. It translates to CASSPAAVGFYEQYF.

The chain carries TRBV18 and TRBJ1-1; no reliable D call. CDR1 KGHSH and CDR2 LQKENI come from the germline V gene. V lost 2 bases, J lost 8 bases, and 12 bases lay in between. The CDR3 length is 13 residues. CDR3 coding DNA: TGTGCCAGCTCACCAACTGGTGCCCTGGAAGCTTTCTTT. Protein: CASSPTGALEAFF.

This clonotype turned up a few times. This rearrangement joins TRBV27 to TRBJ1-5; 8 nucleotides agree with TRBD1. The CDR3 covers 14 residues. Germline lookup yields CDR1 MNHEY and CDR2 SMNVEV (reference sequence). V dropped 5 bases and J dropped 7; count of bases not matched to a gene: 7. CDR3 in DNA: TGTGCCAGCAGTGGTGACAGGGGCCGGCAGCCCCAGCATTTT. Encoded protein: CASSGDRGRQPQHF.

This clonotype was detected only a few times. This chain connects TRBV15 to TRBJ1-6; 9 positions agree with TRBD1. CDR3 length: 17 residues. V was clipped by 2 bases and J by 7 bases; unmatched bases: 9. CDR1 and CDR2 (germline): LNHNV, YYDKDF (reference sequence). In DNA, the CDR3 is TGTGCCACCAGCAGACATACAGGGGGCTCAAGCAATTCACCCCTCCACTTT. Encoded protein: CATSRHTGGSSNSPLHF.

CDR3 protein: CASSYSLNYGYTF. CDR3 coding DNA: TGTGCCAGCAGTTACTCTCTCAACTATGGCTACACCTTC. V usage is TRBV12-3 or TRBV12-4 and J usage is TRBJ1-2; unclear D gene. The CDR3 is 13 amino acids. Trimming took off 4 bases at V and 2 bases at J, with 8 bases between the two ends.

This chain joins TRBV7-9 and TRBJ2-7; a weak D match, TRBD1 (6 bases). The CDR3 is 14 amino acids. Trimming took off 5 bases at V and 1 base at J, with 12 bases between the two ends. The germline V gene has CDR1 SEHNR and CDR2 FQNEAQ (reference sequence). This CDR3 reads CASSGGGLSYEQYF. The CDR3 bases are TGTGCCAGCAGCGGGGGCGGTCTATCCTACGAGCAGTACTTC. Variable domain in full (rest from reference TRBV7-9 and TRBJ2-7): DTGVSQNPRHKITKRGQNVTFRCDPISEHNRLYWYRQTLGQGPEFLTYFQNEAQLEKSRLLSDRFSAERPKGSFSTLEIQRTEQGDSAMYLCASSGGGLSYEQYFGPGTRLTVT.

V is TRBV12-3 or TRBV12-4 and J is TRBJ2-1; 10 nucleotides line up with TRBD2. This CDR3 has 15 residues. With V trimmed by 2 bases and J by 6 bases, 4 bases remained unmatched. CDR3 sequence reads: CASSLMRTSGNEQFF. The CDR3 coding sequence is TGTGCCAGCAGTTTAATGCGGACTAGCGGCAATGAGCAGTTCTTC.

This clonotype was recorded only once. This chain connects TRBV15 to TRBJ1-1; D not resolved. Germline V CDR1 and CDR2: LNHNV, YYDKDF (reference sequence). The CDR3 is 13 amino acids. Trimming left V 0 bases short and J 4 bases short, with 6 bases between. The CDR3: CATSRDLSTEAFF. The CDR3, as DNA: TGTGCCACCAGCAGAGATTTGAGCACTGAAGCTTTCTTT.

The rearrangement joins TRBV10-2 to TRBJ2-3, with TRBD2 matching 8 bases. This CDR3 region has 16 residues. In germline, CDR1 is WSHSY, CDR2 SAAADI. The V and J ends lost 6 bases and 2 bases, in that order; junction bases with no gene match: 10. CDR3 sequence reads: CASRKVLSGATDTQYF. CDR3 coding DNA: TGCGCCAGCAGAAAGGTTCTTAGCGGGGCCACAGATACGCAGTATTTT.

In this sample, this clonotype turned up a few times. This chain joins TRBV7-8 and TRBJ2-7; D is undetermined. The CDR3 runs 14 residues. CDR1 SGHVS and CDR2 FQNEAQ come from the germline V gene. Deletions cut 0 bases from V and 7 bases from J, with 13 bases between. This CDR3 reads CASSLAGTAKEQYF. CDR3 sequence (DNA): TGTGCCAGCAGCTTAGCGGGCACCGCTAAGGAGCAGTACTTC.

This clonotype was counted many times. The CDR3 spells CSVAGTPSFGGGVSSYNEQFF. The DNA for the CDR3 is TGCAGCGTTGCCGGAACCCCCTCCTTTGGGGGAGGGGTAAGCTCCTACAATGAGCAGTTCTTC. The rearrangement uses TRBV29-1 and TRBJ2-1, with TRBD2 matching 7 bases. Germline V gene lookup returns CDR1 SQVTM and CDR2 ANQGSEA. With 4 bases clipped from V and 0 bases from J, the junction kept 24 bases outside the gene matches. The CDR3 sequence is 21 residues long.

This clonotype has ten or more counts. The CDR3 sequence: CASSLLGAASSYEQYF. DNA of the CDR3: TGTGCCAGCAGCTTATTGGGGGCGGCAAGCTCCTACGAGCAGTACTTC. This chain links TRBV7-2 with TRBJ2-7, with D possibly matching TRBD1 (6 bases). Germline V gene lookup returns CDR1 SGHTA and CDR2 FQGNSA. V was shortened by 2 bases and J by 0 bases, with 14 bases between the two germline ends. The CDR3 sequence is 16 residues long.

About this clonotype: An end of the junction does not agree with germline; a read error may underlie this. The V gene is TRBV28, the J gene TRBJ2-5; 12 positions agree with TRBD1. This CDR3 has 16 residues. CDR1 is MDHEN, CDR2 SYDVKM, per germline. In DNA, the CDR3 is TGTGCCAGCAGCTCCGGGACAGGGGGCTTCCAAGAGACCCTGTACTTC. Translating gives CASSSGTGGFQETLYF.

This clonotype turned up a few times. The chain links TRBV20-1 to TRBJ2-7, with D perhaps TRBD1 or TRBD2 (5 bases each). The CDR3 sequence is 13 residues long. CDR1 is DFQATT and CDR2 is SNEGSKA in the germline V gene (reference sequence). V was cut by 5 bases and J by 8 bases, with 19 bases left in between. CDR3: CSAADEGPVQQYF. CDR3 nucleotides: TGCAGTGCTGCCGATGAGGGGCCGGTACAGCAGTACTTC.

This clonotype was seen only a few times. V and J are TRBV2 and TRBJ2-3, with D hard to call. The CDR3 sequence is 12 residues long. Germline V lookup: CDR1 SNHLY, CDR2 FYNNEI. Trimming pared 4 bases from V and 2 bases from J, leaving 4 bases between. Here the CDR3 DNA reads TGTGCCAGCAGTGGCTTCACAGATACGCAGTATTTT. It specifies CASSGFTDTQYF. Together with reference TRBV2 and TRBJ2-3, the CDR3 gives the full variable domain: EPEVTQTPSHQVTQMGQEVILRCVPISNHLYFYWYRQILGQKVEFLVSFYNNEISEKSEIFDDQFSVERPDGSNFTLKIRSTKLEDSAMYFCASSGFTDTQYFGPGTRLTVL.

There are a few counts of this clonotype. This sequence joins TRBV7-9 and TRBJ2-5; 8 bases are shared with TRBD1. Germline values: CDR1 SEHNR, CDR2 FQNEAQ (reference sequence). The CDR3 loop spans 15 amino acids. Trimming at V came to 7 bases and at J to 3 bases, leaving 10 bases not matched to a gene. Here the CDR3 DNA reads TGTGCCAGCACCAAAAACAGGGGGGTAGAAGAGACCCAGTACTTC. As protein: CASTKNRGVEETQYF. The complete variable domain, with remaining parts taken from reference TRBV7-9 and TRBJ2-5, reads DTGVSQNPRHKITKRGQNVTFRCDPISEHNRLYWYRQTLGQGPEFLTYFQNEAQLEKSRLLSDRFSAERPKGSFSTLEIQRTEQGDSAMYLCASTKNRGVEETQYFGPGTRLLVL.